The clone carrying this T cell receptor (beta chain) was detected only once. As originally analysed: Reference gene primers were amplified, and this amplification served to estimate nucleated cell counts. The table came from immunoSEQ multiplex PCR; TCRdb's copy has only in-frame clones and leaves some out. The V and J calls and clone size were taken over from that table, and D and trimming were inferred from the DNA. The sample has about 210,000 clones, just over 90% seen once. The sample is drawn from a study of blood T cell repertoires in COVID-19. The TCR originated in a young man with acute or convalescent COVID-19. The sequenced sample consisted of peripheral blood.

This CDR3 reads CASSPQSLDTGTEAFF. The CDR3 nucleotides are TGTGCCAGCTCACCTCAAAGCCTAGACACGGGGACTGAAGCTTTCTTT. The J gene is TRBJ1-1, the V gene TRBV18; D not resolved. CDR1 KGHSH and CDR2 LQKENI come from the germline V gene. The CDR3 runs 16 residues. Trimming removed 3 bases from V and 5 bases from J, with 19 bases in between.